A selection of T cell receptor beta chains follows, all from one sample in a study of radiation and T cells in renal cell carcinoma. Generated by immunoSEQ multiplex PCR, the TCRdb table keeps only in-frame clones and is missing some. In the table there are approximately 70,000 clones, 70% to 80% of which are singletons. Sequences were derived from blood, sampled from a patient whose treatment included radiotherapy and nephrectomy. Receptors originate from a man between 60 and 75 years old with renal cell carcinoma. CDR3s include the opening cysteine and the closing phenylalanine or tryptophan. D genes are given only for firm matches. Some rows mark clone size as missing; the rest say once, few, many or name a class of expanded clone.

>TRBJ2-3|TRBD2|TRBV6-6|-
TGTGCCAGCACTGAGGCGGGAGTCCAAGATACGCAGTATTTT
CASTEAGVQDTQYF
>TRBJ2-2|TRBD1|TRBV11-3|-
TGTGCCAGCAGCTCAAGGACAGGGGGCCCCGAGGGGGAGCTGTTTTTT
CASSSRTGGPEGELFF
>TRBJ1-4|-|TRBV6-6|-
TGTGCCAGCAGTTACAACCTAGCAGTGACTAATGAAAAACTGTTTTTT
CASSYNLAVTNEKLFF
>TRBJ2-4|TRBD2|TRBV30|-
TGTGCCTCCCGGACTAGCGGGATTAGCGACATTCAGTACTTC
CASRTSGISDIQYF
>TRBJ2-7|-|TRBV13|-
TGTGCCAGCAGCTTAAGCCGGGACCAGGTGGGATTTGAGCAGTACTTC
CASSLSRDQVGFEQYF
>TRBJ1-1|-|TRBV7-9|-
TGTGCCAGCAGCCGCGTGGGGTGGCAAGCTTTCTTT
CASSRVGWQAFF
>TRBJ2-1|-|TRBV4-1|-
TGCGCCAGCAGCCACCCCGGTCTGGGTGGGGGGGCCAATGAGCAGTTCTTC
CASSHPGLGGGANEQFF
>TRBJ1-2|-|TRBV18|-
TGTGCCAGCTCCCTTGGGGGCGCCTCTAATTATGGCTACACCTTC
CASSLGGASNYGYTF
>TRBJ1-2|-|TRBV29-1|-
TGCAGCGTAGCGGACGGATACTATGGCTACACCTTC
CSVADGYYGYTF
>TRBJ2-5|-|TRBV7-9|-
TGTGCCAGCAGCTTCCGGGGGATGGACCAAGAGACCCAGTACTTC
CASSFRGMDQETQYF
>TRBJ1-6|-|TRBV5-1|-
TGCGCCAGCAGCCAAAGACAGAACTCCTATAATTCACCCCTCCACTTT
CASSQRQNSYNSPLHF
>TRBJ1-1|TRBD1|TRBV6-5|-
TGTGCCAGCAGCCTGACAGGGGTCGGCACTGAAGCTTTCTTT
CASSLTGVGTEAFF
>TRBJ1-1|-|TRBV5-5|-
TGTGCCAGCAGCTCTCCAATGAACACTGAAGCTTTCTTT
CASSSPMNTEAFF
>TRBJ1-1|-|TRBV29-1|-
TGCAGCGTGACCTCCCGACAGAGGGATACTGAAGCTTTCTTT
CSVTSRQRDTEAFF
>TRBJ2-7|-|TRBV5-1|few
TGCGCCAGCAGCTACGACGTTGGGACCTACGAGCAGTACTTC
CASSYDVGTYEQYF
>TRBJ2-1|TRBD1|TRBV19|-
TGTGCCAGTAAGTCCAGGACAGGGCCGAATGAGCAGTTCTTC
CASKSRTGPNEQFF
>TRBJ2-3|-|TRBV18|-
TGTGCCAGCTCACCAAGGTCAGAGACGCAGTATTTT
CASSPRSETQYF
>TRBJ2-3|-|TRBV19|-
TGTGCCAGTAGATACCGGGACCGAGGCACAGATACGCAGTATTTT
CASRYRDRGTDTQYF
>TRBJ1-2|-|TRBV5-1|-
TGCGCCAGCAGCTTGAGTGGGGGGTCCGACTATGGCTACACCTTC
CASSLSGGSDYGYTF
>TRBJ1-4|TRBD1|TRBV30|-
TGTGCCTGGAGGGACAGGGGGGTTGAAAAACTGTTTTTT
CAWRDRGVEKLFF
>TRBJ1-1|TRBD1|TRBV19|-
TGTGCCAGCATTAGACAGGGGAACACTGAAGCTTTCTTT
CASIRQGNTEAFF
>TRBJ1-4|-|TRBV6-5|-
TGTGCCAACTCGGGACCGCTTAATGAAAAACTGTTTTTT
CANSGPLNEKLFF
>TRBJ2-5|-|TRBV6-1|once
TGTGCCAGCAGTGAATGGGGGGAGACCCAGTACTTC
CASSEWGETQYF
>TRBJ1-4|TRBD1|TRBV14|once
TGTGCCAGCAGCCAAGATTTGGACAGGACGTATGGAAAACTGTTTTTT
CASSQDLDRTYGKLFF
>TRBJ1-2|TRBD1|TRBV30|-
TGTGCCTGGAGTGTCCACAGGGGAGATGGCTACACCTTC
CAWSVHRGDGYTF
>TRBJ2-1|TRBD2|TRBV19|-
TGTGCCAGTAGTATTAATATAAGGGAAGGGACTAGCGGGGGGGCAAATGAGCAGTTCTTC
CASSINIREGTSGGANEQFF
>TRBJ2-5|-|TRBV19|few
TGTGCCAGTATGAGGGGCCCGAAAGGGGAGACCCAGTACTTC
CASMRGPKGETQYF
>TRBJ1-1|-|TRBV6-6|-
TGTGCCAGCGGGCCTAATGAAGCTTTCTTT
CASGPNEAFF
>TRBJ1-2|TRBD1|TRBV27|-
TGTGCCAGCAGGGGACAGGGGGCTGCTGGCTACACCTTC
CASRGQGAAGYTF
>TRBJ1-3|-|TRBV19|few
TGTGCCAGTAGTATGGGCTTGAGCTCTGGAAACACCATATATTTT
CASSMGLSSGNTIYF
>TRBJ1-1|TRBD1|TRBV4-3|once
TGCGCCAGCAGCCAAGGACGGGGACAGGGGGACAACACTGAAGCTTTCTTT
CASSQGRGQGDNTEAFF
>TRBJ2-3|TRBD2|TRBV27|-
TGTGCCAGCAGTTTATACCCCCCACGGACTAGCGGGGCCCCCACAGATACGCAGTATTTT
CASSLYPPRTSGAPTDTQYF
>TRBJ1-2|-|TRBV7-9|-
TGTGCCAGCAGCTTGGTACAGTACGATGGCTACACCTTC
CASSLVQYDGYTF
>TRBJ1-5|-|TRBV28|-
TGTGCCAGCAGTTTAGGGCAGTTCGGGAATCAGCCCCAGCATTTT
CASSLGQFGNQPQHF
>TRBJ2-6|-|TRBV18|-
TGTGCCAGCTCACCACAGCAGGGTATGGGGGCCAACGTCCTGACTTTC
CASSPQQGMGANVLTF
>TRBJ2-4|-|TRBV7-8|few
TGTGCCAGCACCCTCCGAAGGGGTGGAAACATTCAGTACTTC
CASTLRRGGNIQYF
>TRBJ1-6|-|TRBV19|-
TGTGCCAGTGCCGGACGCAATTCACCCCTCCACTTT
CASAGRNSPLHF
>TRBJ1-1|-|TRBV5-1|-
TGCGCCAGCAGCTTGCTGGGCCGGGACACTGAAGCTTTCTTT
CASSLLGRDTEAFF
>TRBJ2-5|TRBD2|TRBV7-2|-
TGTGCCAGCAGCTGGCCCGGGACTAGCGGTGAAGAGACCCAGTACTTC
CASSWPGTSGEETQYF
>TRBJ1-2|TRBD1|TRBV2|-
TGTGCCAGCACCCCAGGGGGCAGCTACACCTTC
CASTPGGSYTF
>TRBJ2-7|-|TRBV7-2|-
TGTGCCAGCAGCCTTACTACGGGGTTATCCTACGAGCAGTACTTC
CASSLTTGLSYEQYF
>TRBJ2-1|TRBD2|TRBV10-1|-
TGCGCCAGCAGCGGGAAGGCTAGCGGATTTAATGAGCAGTTCTTC
CASSGKASGFNEQFF
>TRBJ2-5|TRBD2|TRBV11-2|-
TGTGCCAGCAGCTTAGATACCAGCGGGGGTCAAGAGACCCAGTACTTC
CASSLDTSGGQETQYF
>TRBJ2-1|-|TRBV9|-
TGTGCCAGCAGCGTAGCCCTCTCGGTCAATGAGCAGTTCTTC
CASSVALSVNEQFF
>TRBJ2-3|-|TRBV4-1|few
TGCGCCAGCAGCCAAGATCTATCGTTGGGGGAGGCATACACAGATACGCAGTATTTT
CASSQDLSLGEAYTDTQYF
>TRBJ2-1|TRBD2|TRBV27|-
TGTGCCAGCAGTCCCGGGAGGGGACTAGCGGGAGGGACGGCCTACAATGAGCAGTTCTTC
CASSPGRGLAGGTAYNEQFF
>TRBJ1-1|TRBD1|TRBV18|once
TGTGCCAGCTCACCACCTACGACAGGGTTGGTCGGTGAAGCTTTCTTT
CASSPPTTGLVGEAFF
>TRBJ2-2|-|TRBV9|-
TGTGCCAGCAGCGTAGTAGGGGGGCTCGCCGGGGAGCTGTTTTTT
CASSVVGGLAGELFF